A selection of T cell receptor beta chains follows, all from one sample in a study of shared clonotypes between healthy human individuals. Libraries were prepared by immunoSEQ multiplex PCR; TCRdb keeps only in-frame clonotypes and omits some of them. This table has hundreds of thousands of clones, around 74% appearing once. The sample taken for sequencing was memory CD4+ T cells sorted from blood. These receptors all stem from a woman in her thirties in good health. Both conserved end residues are part of each CDR3. The order of the fields is clone size, V gene, CDR3 protein. Clone size, where shown, is once, few, many, or a class for clones that have expanded.

size: NA; V: TRBV27; CDR3: CASSRWGSGKYNEQFF
size: NA; V: TRBV14; CDR3: CASSQGHPGGGEKLFF
size: NA; V: TRBV7-9; CDR3: CASSLLPGALYNEQFF
size: NA; V: TRBV5-1; CDR3: CASSTTGSNGYTF
size: NA; V: TRBV5-1; CDR3: CASSRLATNEKLFF
size: NA; V: TRBV9; CDR3: CASSVGGTGLYGYTF
size: NA; V: TRBV28; CDR3: CASTIIQGATNGYTF
size: NA; V: TRBV27; CDR3: CASRSPGTGNEKLFF
size: NA; V: TRBV27; CDR3: CASSLWGSIQMNTEAFF
size: NA; V: TRBV2; CDR3: CASSGQGAKGEKLFF
size: NA; V: TRBV28; CDR3: CASSLIGGQMNTEAFF
size: NA; V: TRBV9; CDR3: CASSVVGQSYEQYF
size: NA; V: TRBV27; CDR3: CASSQPTGSTSAGGLGIEQFF
size: NA; V: TRBV10-3; CDR3: CATREALGRREQYF
size: NA; V: TRBV7-9; CDR3: CASSLLEPANTEAFF
size: NA; V: TRBV30; CDR3: CAWSATGTAINSNQPQHF
size: NA; V: TRBV9; CDR3: CASSVGGASNTGELFF
size: NA; V: TRBV30; CDR3: CAWSPGGKAEQFF
size: NA; V: TRBV7-2; CDR3: CASSLGWSSGANVLTF
size: NA; V: TRBV28; CDR3: CASSLFTTSGEENIQYF
size: few; V: TRBV5-5; CDR3: CASSLETTGLGGYTF
size: NA; V: TRBV4-2; CDR3: CASSQSQGGYTF
size: NA; V: TRBV7-9; CDR3: CASSWDRGYEQYF
size: few; V: TRBV7-6; CDR3: CASSLSYASQTQYF